This TCR beta chain was obtained from a study of T cells in Graves' hyperthyroidism and ophthalmopathy. At the level of the study: Pretreatment peripheral blood was obtained at initial diagnosis. The study's findings and limits: Within blood appeared most thyroid clonotypes that had expanded above 0.001.

RNA transcripts served as the template for amplifying TCR beta CDR3 regions. The TCR CDR3 was amplified in a first-round RT-PCR using the HTBI primer set. TCRdb analysed the multiplex PCR reads with MiXCR anew, one entry per CDR3 protein. The data show hundreds of thousands of distinct CDR3 sequences, roughly 13% seen once. This clonotype occurred many times. The antigen remains unidentified. Source material: blood. The receptor's source is a woman aged 18-35 years with Graves' hyperthyroidism.

The CDR3 sequence is CAIRDRPIEKLFF. DNA of the CDR3: TGTGCCATCAGGGACAGGCCCATTGAAAAACTGTTTTTT. This chain connects TRBV10-3 to TRBJ1-4, with 7 positions matching TRBD1. The ends lost 6 bases at V and 7 bases at J; junction bases unmatched: 5. The CDR3 is 13 amino acids. CDR1 is ENHRY, CDR2 SYGVKD, per germline.